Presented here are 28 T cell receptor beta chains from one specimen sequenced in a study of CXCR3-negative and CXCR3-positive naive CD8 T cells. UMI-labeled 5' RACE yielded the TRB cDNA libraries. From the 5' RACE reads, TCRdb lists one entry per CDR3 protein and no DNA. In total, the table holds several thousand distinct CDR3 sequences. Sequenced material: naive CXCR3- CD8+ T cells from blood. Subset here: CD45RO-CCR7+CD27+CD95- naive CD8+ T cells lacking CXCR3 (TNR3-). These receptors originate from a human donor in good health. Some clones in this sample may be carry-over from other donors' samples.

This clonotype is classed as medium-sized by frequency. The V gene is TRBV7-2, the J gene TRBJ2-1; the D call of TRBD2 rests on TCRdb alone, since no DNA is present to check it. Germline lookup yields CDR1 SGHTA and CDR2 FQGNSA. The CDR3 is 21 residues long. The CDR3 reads CASSLFHPTSGSTISYNEQFF.

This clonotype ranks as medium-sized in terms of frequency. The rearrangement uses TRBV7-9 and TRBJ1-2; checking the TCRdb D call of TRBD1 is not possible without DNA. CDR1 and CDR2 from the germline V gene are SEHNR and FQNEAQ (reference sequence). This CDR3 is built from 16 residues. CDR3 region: CASSLVDTEHNYGYTF.

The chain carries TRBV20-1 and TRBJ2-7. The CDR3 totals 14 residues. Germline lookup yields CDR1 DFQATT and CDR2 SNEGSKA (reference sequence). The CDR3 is CSAREIVEFHEQYF.

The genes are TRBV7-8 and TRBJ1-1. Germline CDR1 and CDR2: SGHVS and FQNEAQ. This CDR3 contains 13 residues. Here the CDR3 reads CASSFYGNTEAFF.

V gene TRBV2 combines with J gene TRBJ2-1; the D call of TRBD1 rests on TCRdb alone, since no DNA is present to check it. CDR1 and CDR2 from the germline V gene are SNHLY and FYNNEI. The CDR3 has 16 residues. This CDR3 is CASSGGRQGAYNEQFF.

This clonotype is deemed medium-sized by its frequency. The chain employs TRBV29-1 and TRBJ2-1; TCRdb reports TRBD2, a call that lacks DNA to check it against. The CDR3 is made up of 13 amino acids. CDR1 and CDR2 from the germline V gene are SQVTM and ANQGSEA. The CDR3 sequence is CSVGSGNYNEQFF.

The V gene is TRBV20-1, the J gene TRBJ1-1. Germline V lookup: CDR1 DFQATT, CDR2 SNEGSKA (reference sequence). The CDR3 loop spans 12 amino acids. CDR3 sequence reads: CSASTTNTEAFF.

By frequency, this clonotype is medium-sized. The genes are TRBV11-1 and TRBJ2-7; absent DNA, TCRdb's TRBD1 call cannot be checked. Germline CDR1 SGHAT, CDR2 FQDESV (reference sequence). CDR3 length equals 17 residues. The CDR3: CASSFYRDRVRGYEQYF.

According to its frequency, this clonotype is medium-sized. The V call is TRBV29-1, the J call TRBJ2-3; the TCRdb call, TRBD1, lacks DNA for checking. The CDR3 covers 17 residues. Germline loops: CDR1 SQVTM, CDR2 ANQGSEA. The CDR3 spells CSVEGIRGQGPRDTQYF.

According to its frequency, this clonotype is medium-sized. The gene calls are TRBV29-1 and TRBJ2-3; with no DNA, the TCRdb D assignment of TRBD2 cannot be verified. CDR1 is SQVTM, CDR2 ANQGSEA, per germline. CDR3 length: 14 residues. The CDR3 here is CSVEGWGEYYTQYF.

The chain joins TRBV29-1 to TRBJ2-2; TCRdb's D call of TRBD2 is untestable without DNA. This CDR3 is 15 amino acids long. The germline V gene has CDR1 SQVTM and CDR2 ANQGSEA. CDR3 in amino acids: CSVDLAETNTGELFF.

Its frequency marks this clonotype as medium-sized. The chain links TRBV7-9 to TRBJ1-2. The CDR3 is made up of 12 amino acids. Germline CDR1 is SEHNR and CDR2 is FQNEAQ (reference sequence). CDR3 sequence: CATLDPTVDYTF.

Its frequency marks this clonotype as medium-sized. CDR3 sequence: CASSEKTYNEQFF. This sequence joins TRBV25-1 and TRBJ2-1. CDR3 length equals 13 residues. The germline CDR1 and CDR2 sequences are MGHDK and SYGVNS.

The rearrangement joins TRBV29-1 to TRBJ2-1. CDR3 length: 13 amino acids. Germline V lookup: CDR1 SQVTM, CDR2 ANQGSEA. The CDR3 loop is CSASWSGYNEQFF.

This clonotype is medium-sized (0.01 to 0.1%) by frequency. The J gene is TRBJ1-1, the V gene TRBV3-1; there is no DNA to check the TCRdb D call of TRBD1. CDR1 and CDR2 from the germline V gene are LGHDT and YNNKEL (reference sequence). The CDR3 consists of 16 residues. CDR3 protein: CASSQEVGAWDTEAFF.

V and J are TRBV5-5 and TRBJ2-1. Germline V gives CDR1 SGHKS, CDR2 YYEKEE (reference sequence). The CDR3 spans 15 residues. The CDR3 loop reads CASSLEAGTYNEQFF.

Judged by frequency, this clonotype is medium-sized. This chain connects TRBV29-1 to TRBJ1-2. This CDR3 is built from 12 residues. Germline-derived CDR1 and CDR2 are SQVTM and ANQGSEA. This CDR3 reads CSVQGDAYGYTF.

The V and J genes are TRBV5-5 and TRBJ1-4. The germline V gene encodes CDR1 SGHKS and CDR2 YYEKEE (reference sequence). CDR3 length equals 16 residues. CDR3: CASSLEQETANEKLFF.

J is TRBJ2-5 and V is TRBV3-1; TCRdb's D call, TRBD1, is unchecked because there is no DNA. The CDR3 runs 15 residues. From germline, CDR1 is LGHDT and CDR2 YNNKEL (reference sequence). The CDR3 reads CASSPRGEGQETQYF.

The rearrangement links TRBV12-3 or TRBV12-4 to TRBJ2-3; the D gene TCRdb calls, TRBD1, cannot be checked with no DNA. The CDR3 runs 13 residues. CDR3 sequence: CASSSPGADTQYF.

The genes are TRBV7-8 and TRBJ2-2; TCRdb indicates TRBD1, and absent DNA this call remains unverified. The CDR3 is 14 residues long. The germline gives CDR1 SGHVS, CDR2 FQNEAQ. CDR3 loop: CASSARGNTGELFF.

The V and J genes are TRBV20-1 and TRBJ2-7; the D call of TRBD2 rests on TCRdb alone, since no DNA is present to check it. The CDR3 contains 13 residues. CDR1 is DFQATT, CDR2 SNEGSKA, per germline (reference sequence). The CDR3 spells CSAIRDFSYEQYF.

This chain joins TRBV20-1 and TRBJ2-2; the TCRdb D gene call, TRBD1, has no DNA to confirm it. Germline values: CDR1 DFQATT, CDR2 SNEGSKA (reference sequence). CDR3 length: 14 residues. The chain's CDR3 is CSASSAGATGELFF.

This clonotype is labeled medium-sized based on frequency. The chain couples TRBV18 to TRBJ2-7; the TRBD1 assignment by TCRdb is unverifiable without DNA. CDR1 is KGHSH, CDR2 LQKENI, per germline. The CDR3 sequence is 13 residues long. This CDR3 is CASSIGQTYEQYF.

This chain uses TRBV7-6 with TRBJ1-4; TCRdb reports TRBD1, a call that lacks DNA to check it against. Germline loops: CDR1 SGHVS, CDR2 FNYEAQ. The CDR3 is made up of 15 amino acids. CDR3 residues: CASSPTGSYNEKLFF.

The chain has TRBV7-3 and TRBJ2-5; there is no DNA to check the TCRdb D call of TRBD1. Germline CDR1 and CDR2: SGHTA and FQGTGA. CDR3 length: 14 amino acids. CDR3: CASSPSGSPETQYF.

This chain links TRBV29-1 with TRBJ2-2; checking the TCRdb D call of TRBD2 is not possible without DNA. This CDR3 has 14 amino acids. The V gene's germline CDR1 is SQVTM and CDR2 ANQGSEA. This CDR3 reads CSVTASGNTGELFF.

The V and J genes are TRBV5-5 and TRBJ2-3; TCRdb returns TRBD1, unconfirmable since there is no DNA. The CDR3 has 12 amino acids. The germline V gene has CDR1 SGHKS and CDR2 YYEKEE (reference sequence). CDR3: CASSHREPTQYF.